The 7 T cell receptor beta chains given below trace back to one sample, sequenced in a study of cytotoxic CD8 clonotypes in ibrutinib-treated CLL. Sequenced by immunoSEQ multiplex PCR; TCRdb stores in-frame clones only, minus some. Of 250,000 to 350,000 clones in the sample, roughly 76% are singletons; the top ten hold about 5.8%. The sequences come from PBMCs, collected at disease progression, from a patient treated with ibrutinib. The origin of the receptors is a human donor with chronic lymphocytic leukemia.

J is TRBJ2-5 and V is TRBV4-1, with 10 bases lining up with TRBD2. There are 18 residues in the CDR3. Germline values: CDR1 MGHRA, CDR2 YSYEKL. Trimming cost V 0 bases and J 4 bases; bases outside gene matches: 11. CDR3 in DNA: TGCGCCAGCAGCCAAGACGACCCGAAAGCGGGGGGGCTAGAGACCCAGTACTTC. Translating gives CASSQDDPKAGGLETQYF.

This clone was counted once. The chain links TRBV14 to TRBJ1-5; D is ambiguous. CDR3 length equals 15 residues. Trimming removed 4 bases from V and 2 bases from J, with 12 bases in between. Per the germline V gene, CDR1 is SGHDN and CDR2 is FVKESK. The CDR3 bases are TGTGCCAGCAGCCGAGGGCCTGGGGGCAATCAGCCCCAGCATTTT. Protein: CASSRGPGGNQPQHF. Full variable domain (rest looked up from reference TRBV14 and TRBJ1-5): EAGVTQFPSHSVIEKGQTVTLRCDPISGHDNLYWYRRVMGKEIKFLLHFVKESKQDESGMPNNRFLAERTGGTYSTLKVQPAELEDSGVYFCASSRGPGGNQPQHFGDGTRLSIL.

The genes are TRBV7-2 and TRBJ2-3, with 8 bases identical to TRBD2. Trimming at V came to 3 bases and at J to 2 bases, leaving 10 bases not matched to a gene. There are 17 residues in the CDR3. CDR1 and CDR2 (germline): SGHTA, FQGNSA. CDR3: CASSFDREGGDTDTQYF. CDR3 coding DNA: TGTGCCAGCAGCTTCGACCGGGAGGGCGGGGACACAGATACGCAGTATTTT.

This clone has more than one count but fewer than ten. The CDR3 sequence: CASSLGRQGMGSEQFF. CDR3 DNA: TGTGCCAGCAGCTTAGGACGACAGGGGATGGGGAGTGAGCAGTTCTTC. The chain joins TRBV13 to TRBJ2-1; 8 bases map to TRBD1. CDR3 length: 16 residues. CDR1 is PRHDT and CDR2 is FYEKMQ in the germline V gene (reference sequence). V lost 0 bases to trimming and J lost 9 bases; unmatched junction nucleotides: 10.

The V call is TRBV9, the J call TRBJ2-5; 8 nucleotides match TRBD2. V was pared by 3 bases and J by 7 bases, with 20 bases of the junction left unmatched. Per the germline V gene, CDR1 is SGDLS and CDR2 is YYNGEE. This CDR3 spans 18 amino acids. The CDR3: CASSALGLAGSSLGTQYF. The DNA of the CDR3 is TGTGCCAGCAGCGCTCTGGGGCTAGCGGGTTCTTCACTTGGGACCCAGTACTTC.

A single count supports this clone. The rearrangement joins TRBV29-1 to TRBJ2-7; the match to TRBD2 covers 12 bases. Losses at the gene ends were 7 bases for V and 7 bases for J; bases not matched to a gene: 5. This CDR3 is built from 12 residues. Per the germline V gene, CDR1 is SQVTM and CDR2 is ANQGSEA. The CDR3, as DNA: TGCAGCGCCAGACTAGCGGGGGATGAGCAGTACTTC. Amino acid sequence: CSARLAGDEQYF.

In the case of this clone: The junction differs from germline at one of its ends, possibly a read error. V usage is TRBV7-8 and J usage is TRBJ1-5; D call uncertain. CDR3 length: 15 amino acids. CDR1 and CDR2 (germline): SGHVS, FQNEAQ. CDR3 bases: TGTGCCAGCAGCTTAGCACGGTTTGGGAATCGGCCCCAGCATTTT. Translation: CASSLARFGNRPQHF.